The clone carrying this T cell receptor (beta chain) was recorded many times. No antigen is known for it. In germline, CDR1 is KGHSH, CDR2 LQKENI. The CDR3 is 16 amino acids. V lost 2 bases and J lost 5, with 17 bases in between. Regarding time point: newly diagnosed GD, antithyroid drugs for less than 3 months. The TCR library was prepared using RNA isolated from PBMCs. Investigators report Graves' disease was diagnosed under American Thyroid Association guidelines. The source of the sample is a study of regulatory T cells in long-lasting Graves disease. Arm-PCR of CDR3 regions and iRepertoire HTBI primers were used to build TCR beta libraries. TCRdb called the multiplex PCR reads again in MiXCR, with one record for every CDR3 protein. The sample carries a few hundred thousand distinct CDR3 sequences, roughly 21% recorded once. Study conclusions and caveats: Persistent patients shared more public clonotypes (under 3,000) than newly diagnosed patients (approximately 1,000).

This chain uses TRBV18 with TRBJ2-3; D unresolved. The source material was peripheral blood mononuclear cells (PBMCs), sampled at new diagnosis, from a patient treated with antithyroid drugs. The clonotype originates from a female donor with Graves disease. The CDR3 nucleotides read TGTGCCAGCTCACCAAGGGATGGCGAGGCGGTAGATACGCAGTATTTT. Its translation is CASSPRDGEAVDTQYF.